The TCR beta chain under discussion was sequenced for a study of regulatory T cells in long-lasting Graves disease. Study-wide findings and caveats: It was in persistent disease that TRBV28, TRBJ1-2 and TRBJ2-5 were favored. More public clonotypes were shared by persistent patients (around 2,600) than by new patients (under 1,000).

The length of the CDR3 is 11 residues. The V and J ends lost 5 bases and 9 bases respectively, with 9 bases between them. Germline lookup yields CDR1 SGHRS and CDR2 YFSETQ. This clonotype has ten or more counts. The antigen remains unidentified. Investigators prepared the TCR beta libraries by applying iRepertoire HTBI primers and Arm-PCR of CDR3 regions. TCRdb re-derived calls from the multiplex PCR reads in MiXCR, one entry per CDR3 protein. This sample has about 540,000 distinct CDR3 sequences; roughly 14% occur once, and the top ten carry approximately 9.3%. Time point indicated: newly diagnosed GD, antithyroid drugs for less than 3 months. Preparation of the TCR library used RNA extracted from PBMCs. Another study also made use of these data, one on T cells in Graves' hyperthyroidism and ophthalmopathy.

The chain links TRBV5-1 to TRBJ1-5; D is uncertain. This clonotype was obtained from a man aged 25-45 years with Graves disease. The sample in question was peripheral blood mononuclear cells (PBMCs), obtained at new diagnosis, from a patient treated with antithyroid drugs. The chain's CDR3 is CASRRNRPQHF. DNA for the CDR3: TGCGCCAGCAGGAGAAATAGGCCCCAGCATTTT. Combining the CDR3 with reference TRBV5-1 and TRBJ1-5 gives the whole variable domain KAGVTQTPRYLIKTRGQQVTLSCSPISGHRSVSWYQQTPGQGLQFLFEYFSETQRNKGNFPGRFSGRQFSNSRSEMNVSTLELGDSALYLCASRRNRPQHFGDGTRLSIL.